Reported below is one T cell receptor (beta chain). The data were obtained in a study of blood T cell repertoires in COVID-19. Study background: Specimens from acute and convalescent COVID-19 originated in the United States, Italy and Spain. In each case, the material was cDNA or gDNA derived from T cells, B-cell-depleted T cells, or PBMCs.

The germline CDR1 and CDR2 sequences are MNHEY and SMNVEV (reference sequence). The V gene end was trimmed by 5 bases and the J gene end by 6 bases; junction bases not matched to a gene: 4. This CDR3 contains 14 residues. In the study's own analysis: The authors estimated nucleated cell counts from reference gene primer amplification. Profiled with immunoSEQ multiplex PCR; TCRdb holds only in-frame clones, not every one. D and trimming were read from the DNA, whereas the V and J calls and clone size are those reported in that table. The sample has 200,000 to 300,000 clones; 85% are singletons. The sample consisted of peripheral blood. This rearrangement joins TRBV27 to TRBJ1-6; 7 bases align to TRBD1. This TCR was recovered from a woman aged 60-75 years with active or convalescent COVID-19. The CDR3 here is CASSQDRANSPLHF. The CDR3 coding sequence is TGTGCCAGCAGTCAAGACAGGGCTAATTCACCCCTCCACTTT.